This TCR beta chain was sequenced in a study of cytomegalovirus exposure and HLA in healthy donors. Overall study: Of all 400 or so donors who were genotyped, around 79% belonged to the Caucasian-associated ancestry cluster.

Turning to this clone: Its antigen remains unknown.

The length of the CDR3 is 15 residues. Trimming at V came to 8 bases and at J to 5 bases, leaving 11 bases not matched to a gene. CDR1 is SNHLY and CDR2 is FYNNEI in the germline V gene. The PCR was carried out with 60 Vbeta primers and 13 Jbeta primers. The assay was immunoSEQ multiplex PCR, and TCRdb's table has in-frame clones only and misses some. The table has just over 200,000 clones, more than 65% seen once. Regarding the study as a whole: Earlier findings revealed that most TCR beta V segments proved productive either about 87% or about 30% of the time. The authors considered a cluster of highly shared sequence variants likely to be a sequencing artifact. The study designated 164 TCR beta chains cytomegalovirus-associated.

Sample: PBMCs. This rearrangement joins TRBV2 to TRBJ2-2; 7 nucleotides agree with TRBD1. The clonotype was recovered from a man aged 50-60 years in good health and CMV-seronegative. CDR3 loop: CASADRTGGTGELFF. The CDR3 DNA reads TGTGCCAGCGCAGACCGGACAGGTGGAACCGGGGAGCTGTTTTTT.